This T cell receptor beta chain is from a study of CD8+CD57+ T cells in acquired aplastic anemia. In the study overall: Sorted CD4+ and CD8+ cells yielded approximately 3.4 ug of DNA on average.

This CDR3 has 12 residues. The V and J ends lost 5 bases and 8 bases respectively, with 12 bases between them. The germline gives CDR1 SGHTA, CDR2 FQGNSA. Genomic DNA constituted the template upon which TCR beta VDJ and CDR3 profiling was performed. TCRdb itself ran the reads through MiXCR, one entry per CDR3 protein. The table lists 450,000 to 600,000 distinct CDR3 sequences, around 32% of them singletons. Points from the study as a whole: Levels of CD8+ Simpson's diversity were not significantly distinct in patients versus controls.

In regard to this clonotype: Its antigen is undetermined.

By flow cytometry, patients selected for sequencing had shown an expansion of CD8+CD57+ cells. Among the patients, all had severe acquired aplastic anemia. None of the patients had been given any therapy when their blood was sampled. Source material: sorted CD4+, CD8+, or CD8+CD57+ T cells (not recorded which) from PBMCs. This TCR came from a human donor with aplastic anemia. The chain uses TRBV7-2 and TRBJ1-2; weak D call: TRBD1 (5 bases). CDR3 sequence reads: CASSRRRGGYTF. CDR3 nucleotides: TGTGCCAGCAGCCGAAGGCGGGGGGGCTACACCTTC.